The 18 T cell receptor beta chains in this list originate from one sample, sequenced in a study of shared clonotypes between healthy human individuals. Naive CD8 cells lacked CD45RO, underwent positive selection for CCR7 and left out terminally differentiated effector memory CD45RA+ cells. This table comes from immunoSEQ multiplex PCR, and its TCRdb copy is limited to in-frame clones, with some not included. The sample consists of roughly 810,000 clones, around 96% of them appearing once. The specimen was naive CD8+ T cells sorted from blood. The receptors shown here come from a man aged 25 to 40 in good health.

The rearrangement joins TRBV6-6 to TRBJ2-1, with 8 bases aligning to TRBD1. V lost 2 bases and J lost 4; bases outside the gene matches: 7. The CDR3 runs 16 residues. Per germline, CDR1 MNHNY and CDR2 SVGAGI (reference sequence). Here the CDR3 reads CASSYRGQGGYNEQFF. CDR3 nucleotide sequence: TGTGCCAGCAGTTACCGAGGACAGGGCGGATACAATGAGCAGTTCTTC.

The chain recombines TRBV5-4 with TRBJ2-7; D gene uncertain. The CDR3 runs 12 residues. V lost 3 bases and J 6 bases, leaving 10 bases between the germline ends. CDR1 is SGHNT and CDR2 is YYREEE in the germline V gene (reference sequence). The CDR3 protein is CASSSEQVEQYF. The CDR3 DNA is TGTGCCAGCAGCTCGGAGCAAGTCGAGCAGTACTTC.

The chain has TRBV7-9 and TRBJ2-7; 11 bases line up with TRBD2. The length of the CDR3 is 17 residues. Germline V gene sequence: CDR1 SEHNR, CDR2 FQNEAQ (reference sequence). Trimming removed 2 bases from V and 3 bases from J; junction bases left unmatched: 9. The CDR3: CASSLPLGTSGGYEQYF. DNA of the CDR3: TGTGCCAGCAGCTTACCTCTCGGGACTAGCGGAGGCTACGAGCAGTACTTC.

As for this clone: Within the sample, other DNA sequences also encode this same CDR3. The V call is TRBV15, the J call TRBJ1-5; D not resolved. Germline V lookup: CDR1 LNHNV, CDR2 YYDKDF (reference sequence). The V gene lost 0 bases and the J gene lost 0 bases, with 6 bases spanning the gap. The CDR3 spans 15 residues. The CDR3 is CATSREGGSNQPQHF. CDR3 DNA sequence: TGTGCCACCAGCAGAGAGGGCGGTAGCAATCAGCCCCAGCATTTT.

The chain recombines TRBV9 with TRBJ2-1; perhaps TRBD2 as D (5 bases). Germline CDR1 SGDLS, CDR2 YYNGEE. This CDR3 comprises 13 residues. V lost 1 base to trimming and J lost 13 bases, with 15 bases between them. The CDR3 is CASSVFGGGPQFF. In DNA form, the CDR3 reads TGTGCCAGCAGCGTATTTGGCGGAGGCCCCCAGTTCTTC.

V gene TRBV19 combines with J gene TRBJ2-7, with 9 bases aligning to TRBD2. Losses at the gene ends were 0 bases for V and 4 bases for J; bases not matched to a gene: 1. Looked up from germline, CDR1 is LNHDA and CDR2 is SQIVND (reference sequence). The CDR3 has 14 amino acids. In DNA form, the CDR3 reads TGTGCCAGTAGTATAGATCTAGCGGGATACGAGCAGTACTTC. Amino acids: CASSIDLAGYEQYF.

As for this clone: This specimen includes other DNA sequences encoding the same CDR3. The V gene is TRBV28, the J gene TRBJ2-1; D ambiguous. The CDR3 runs to 13 residues. The V end was cut by 3 bases, the J end by 5 bases, with 8 bases between. Germline V gene sequence: CDR1 MDHEN, CDR2 SYDVKM. The CDR3 region is CASSLGPNNEQFF. The DNA for the CDR3 is TGTGCCAGCAGTTTGGGTCCCAACAATGAGCAGTTCTTC.

The chain has TRBV6-4 and TRBJ2-7; D might be TRBD1 (6 bases). Germline assignment: CDR1 MRHNA and CDR2 SNTAGT. The V end lost 5 bases, the J end lost 4 bases, and 12 bases lay between the germline ends. This CDR3 contains 13 residues. The CDR3 spells CASSLGGEYEQYF. CDR3 nucleotide sequence: TGTGCCAGCAGTCTTGGGGGCGAGTACGAGCAGTACTTC.

This chain joins TRBV4-3 and TRBJ2-2, with D perhaps assigned TRBD1 or TRBD2 (6 bases each). Germline lookup yields CDR1 LGHNA and CDR2 YSLEER. Trimming took off 0 bases at V and 6 bases at J, with 14 bases between the two ends. This CDR3 has 16 amino acids. The CDR3 is CASSQDVTRGAGELFF. Written as DNA, the CDR3 is TGCGCCAGCAGCCAAGATGTTACGAGGGGGGCCGGGGAGCTGTTTTTT.

The V gene is TRBV27, the J gene TRBJ2-1; 9 bases align to TRBD2. There are 14 residues in the CDR3. The V gene's germline CDR1 is MNHEY and CDR2 SMNVEV (reference sequence). The V segment lost 1 base and the J segment 9 bases; nucleotides outside the gene matches: 4. Written as DNA, the CDR3 is TGTGCCAGCAGTTTATTGGCTAGCGGGACTGAGCAGTTCTTC. Translation: CASSLLASGTEQFF.

The rearrangement uses TRBV7-9 and TRBJ2-1; D gene uncertain. CDR1 is SEHNR, CDR2 FQNEAQ, per germline (reference sequence). This CDR3 contains 10 residues. V was pared by 9 bases and J by 7 bases, with 7 bases between. In nucleotides, the CDR3 is TGTGCCAGTACCCCTAATGAGCAGTTCTTC. It encodes CASTPNEQFF.

The chain links TRBV21-1 to TRBJ2-7; no check of the table's D call, TRBD1, against the DNA was made. TRBV21-1 represents a pseudogene. The CDR3 sequence is 16 residues long. As DNA, the CDR3 is TGTGCCAGCAGCAAAAGGGGAGGGACAGGGGACTACGAGCAGTACTTC. Its protein is CASSKRGGTGDYEQYF.

This clone was counted only a few times. The V gene is TRBV4-1, the J gene TRBJ1-2; unclear D gene. Germline V lookup: CDR1 MGHRA, CDR2 YSYEKL. Deletions cut 1 base from V and 8 bases from J, with 14 bases between. This CDR3 has 14 amino acids. The CDR3 nucleotides are TGCGCCAGCAGCCAAGTTGCGGGTGAGGTGGGCTACACCTTC. Amino acid sequence: CASSQVAGEVGYTF.

The chain links TRBV27 to TRBJ2-2; possibly TRBD2 for D (5 bases). This CDR3 region has 14 residues. Germline CDR1 reads MNHEY; CDR2 reads SMNVEV (reference sequence). V was trimmed by 2 bases and J by 7 bases, leaving 11 bases between them. DNA for the CDR3: TGTGCCAGCAGTTTACGAGGGTCGGTCGGGGAGCTGTTTTTT. Its protein product is CASSLRGSVGELFF.

This clone is a singleton in its sample. The CDR3 spells CACPGHHYGYTF. CDR3 nucleotide sequence: TGTGCCTGCCCGGGACACCACTATGGCTACACCTTC. This chain links TRBV30 with TRBJ1-2; weak D call: TRBD1 (6 bases). V lost 6 bases and J lost 3, with 11 bases in between. The germline gives CDR1 GTSNPN, CDR2 SVGIG (reference sequence). The length of the CDR3 is 12 residues.

The V and J genes are TRBV2 and TRBJ2-3; 14 bases are shared with TRBD2. The length of the CDR3 is 15 residues. Germline values: CDR1 SNHLY, CDR2 FYNNEI. V dropped 11 bases and J dropped 6; count of bases not matched to a gene: 10. In DNA form, the CDR3 reads TGTGCCGCCTCAGGGACTAGCGGGAGCGCGGATACGCAGTATTTT. Amino acids: CAASGTSGSADTQYF.

In the case of this clone: Other DNA sequences in this specimen translate into the identical CDR3. The chain couples TRBV29-1 to TRBJ2-1, with 7 positions matching TRBD1. V shed 4 bases and J 4 bases; nucleotides not matched to a gene: 4. The CDR3 loop spans 13 amino acids. Germline assignment: CDR1 SQVTM and CDR2 ANQGSEA. CDR3 protein: CSVGQGPYNEQFF. DNA of the CDR3: TGCAGCGTTGGACAGGGACCATACAATGAGCAGTTCTTC.

Details on this clone: The sample contains more than one DNA sequence encoding this CDR3. The chain employs TRBV30 and TRBJ2-7, with D perhaps TRBD1 (5 bases). In germline, CDR1 is GTSNPN, CDR2 SVGIG (reference sequence). The CDR3 runs to 13 residues. Trimming removed 3 bases at V and 0 bases at J, with 9 bases between. CDR3 sequence: CAWSGQASYEQYF. CDR3 DNA: TGTGCCTGGAGCGGACAAGCCTCCTACGAGCAGTACTTC.